This record concerns one T cell receptor (beta chain) sequence. No antigen is known for it. Primers: 60 Vbeta forward and 13 Jbeta reverse. The method was immunoSEQ multiplex PCR; TCRdb's version includes in-frame clones alone and lacks a portion of them. The sample carries some 29,000 clones, around 40% recorded once. This sample was included in a study of cytomegalovirus exposure and HLA in healthy donors. The wider study: About 82 million unique TCRs from HLA-typed donors were held in an early release of data. General study points: Solely CMV serostatus was available to characterize immune exposure. Most TCR beta V segments were productive about 87% or about 30% of the time in an earlier analysis.

Germline values: CDR1 LNHDA, CDR2 SQIVND (reference sequence). The V gene end was trimmed by 3 bases and the J gene end by 0 bases; junction bases not matched to a gene: 10. This CDR3 is 18 amino acids long. The chain has TRBV19 and TRBJ2-4; TRBD2 matches at 8 bases. The source of this sequence is a woman aged 45-60 years in good health and CMV-seronegative. The sequenced sample consisted of PBMCs. For the CDR3, the DNA is TGTGCCAGTAGTATGGGACTAGTGATTCGTCTAGCCAAAAACATTCAGTACTTC. Translated, it gives CASSMGLVIRLAKNIQYF.